This T cell receptor beta chain appears in the sequencing data of a study of T cells in tuberculosis. Sequencing used immunoSEQ multiplex PCR; TCRdb keeps in-frame clones, though not all of them. The sample includes fewer than 40,000 clones, around 97% of them seen just once. Trimming took 3 bases from V and 2 from J, leaving 16 bases between them. This CDR3 comprises 17 residues. Per the germline V gene, CDR1 is LGHNA and CDR2 is YNFKEQ. The study, taken as a whole, reports: Active tuberculosis TCR-alpha repertoires lay closer to GMM-specific TCRs than IGRA-negative controls, suggesting clonal expansion.

This clone was recorded only once. The antigen remains undetermined. Latent tuberculosis screening used tuberculin skin test and IGRA at entry. The clonotype was recovered from a donor aged 5-35 years with latent tuberculosis or without tuberculosis infection. The sample consisted of PBMCs. The gene calls are TRBV4-2 and TRBJ2-2, with D tentatively TRBD1 (6 bases). The CDR3 nucleotides are TGTGCCAGCAGCCACCCTACGGGACAAATAAACACCGGGGAGCTGTTTTTT. It specifies CASSHPTGQINTGELFF.